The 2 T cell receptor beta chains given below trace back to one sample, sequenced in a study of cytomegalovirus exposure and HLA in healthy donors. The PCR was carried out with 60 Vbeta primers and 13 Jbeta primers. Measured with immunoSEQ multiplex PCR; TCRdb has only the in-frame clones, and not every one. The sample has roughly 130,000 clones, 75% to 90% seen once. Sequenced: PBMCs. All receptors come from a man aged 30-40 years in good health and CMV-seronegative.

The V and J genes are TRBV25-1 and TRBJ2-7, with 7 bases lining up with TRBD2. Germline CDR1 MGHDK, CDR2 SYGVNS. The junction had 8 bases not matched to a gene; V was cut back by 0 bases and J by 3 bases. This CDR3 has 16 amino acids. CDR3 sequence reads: CASSEYGGRGFYEQYF. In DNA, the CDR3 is TGTGCCAGCAGTGAATACGGCGGGAGAGGTTTCTACGAGCAGTACTTC.

In nucleotides, the CDR3 is TGTGCCAGCAGTCCATTAGGGGGCGCGTCTGGCTACACCTTC. Its protein product is CASSPLGGASGYTF. The chain couples TRBV27 to TRBJ1-2, with 7 bases fitting TRBD1. The CDR3 covers 14 residues. V trimming: 5 bases; J trimming: 7 bases; junction bases outside the gene matches: 10. CDR1 and CDR2 from the germline V gene are MNHEY and SMNVEV (reference sequence).